The 19 T cell receptor beta chains presented below share a single source sample, sequenced in a study of response to subunit inactivated influenza vaccine. TCRdb re-called the RT-PCR reads through MiXCR, storing one row per CDR3 protein. The sample has a few hundred thousand distinct CDR3 sequences, about a fifth seen once; the top ten hold roughly 10%. This specimen consisted of PBMCs from blood, obtained less than 22 months after vaccination. Receptors originate from a man aged 45-69 years who received an inactivated influenza vaccine.

V and J are TRBV12-3 or TRBV12-4 and TRBJ2-5; D assignment may be TRBD1 or TRBD2 (5 bases each). The CDR3 runs 15 residues. V was clipped by 6 bases and J by 5 bases, with 19 bases between them. CDR3: CASSPYGRGGETQYF. The CDR3, as DNA: TGTGCCAGCAGCCCCTATGGACGGGGCGGGGAGACCCAGTACTTC.

This clonotype turned up a few times. The rearrangement joins TRBV6-6 to TRBJ1-5, with no clear D. The CDR3 has 12 amino acids. The germline gives CDR1 MNHNY, CDR2 SVGAGI (reference sequence). Trimming took 4 bases from V and 6 from J, leaving 7 bases between them. This chain's CDR3 is CASSSSGQPQHF. In nucleotides, the CDR3 is TGTGCCAGCAGTTCAAGTGGTCAGCCCCAGCATTTT.

This clonotype was recorded a few times. This chain links TRBV19 with TRBJ1-1; TRBD1 agrees at 8 bases. The CDR3 totals 14 residues. The V segment lost 3 bases and the J segment 10 bases; nucleotides outside the gene matches: 10. Germline loops: CDR1 LNHDA, CDR2 SQIVND (reference sequence). The CDR3 DNA is TGTGCCAGTAGTATGGACCGAGGACAGGGAGGAGCTTTCTTT. This codes for CASSMDRGQGGAFF. Filled out from reference TRBV19 and TRBJ1-1, the complete variable domain reads DGGITQSPKYLFRKEGQNVTLSCEQNLNHDAMYWYRQDPGQGLRLIYYSQIVNDFQKGDIAEGYSVSREKKESFPLTVTSAQKNPTAFYLCASSMDRGQGGAFFGQGTRLTVV.

The chain joins TRBV20-1 to TRBJ2-1, with TRBD2 matching 9 bases. Losses at the gene ends were 3 bases for V and 3 bases for J; bases not matched to a gene: 3. The CDR3 has 14 amino acids. Germline CDR1 and CDR2: DFQATT and SNEGSKA (reference sequence). The CDR3 region is CSASGTSYYNEQFF. Here the CDR3 DNA reads TGCAGTGCTAGTGGGACTAGCTACTACAATGAGCAGTTCTTC.

The chain uses TRBV7-2 and TRBJ2-2, with a tentative D call TRBD1 (6 bases). The CDR3 runs 16 residues. The V gene lost 6 bases and the J gene lost 1 base, with 15 bases spanning the gap. Germline CDR1 and CDR2: SGHTA and FQGNSA. Here the CDR3 DNA reads TGTGCCAGCAGACCCTTTGACAGGAGGAACACCGGGGAGCTGTTTTTT. This translates into CASRPFDRRNTGELFF.

This clonotype was found many times. The chain links TRBV12-3 or TRBV12-4 to TRBJ2-1; 8 nucleotides match TRBD1. Trimming cost V 6 bases and J 10 bases; bases outside gene matches: 11. This CDR3 has 14 amino acids. CDR3 bases: TGTGCCAGCAGCCCAGGGGGCCGGGGCAGCGAGCAGTTCTTC. Its protein product is CASSPGGRGSEQFF.

The rearrangement joins TRBV24-1 to TRBJ2-2; D possibly corresponds to TRBD2 (6 bases). Germline-derived CDR1 and CDR2 are KGHDR and SFDVKD. Trimming took off 9 bases at V and 2 bases at J, with 12 bases between the two ends. The CDR3 is 14 residues long. In DNA, the CDR3 is TGTGCCACCGCGGGACGGGCAAACACCGGGGAGCTGTTTTTT. Its translation: CATAGRANTGELFF.

This clonotype was counted at least ten times. The chain has TRBV7-2 and TRBJ2-5; no firm D call. Looked up from germline, CDR1 is SGHTA and CDR2 is FQGNSA. V gave up 5 bases and J gave up 5 bases, with 12 bases separating them. The CDR3 is 13 amino acids. CDR3 nucleotides: TGTGCCAGCAGCCGGATCCTGCGGGAGACCCAGTACTTC. It translates to CASSRILRETQYF.

This clonotype was detected a few times. V is TRBV20-1 and J is TRBJ1-2; D remains ambiguous. The ends were cut back, 6 bases at V and 6 bases at J, with 17 bases in the middle. Germline CDR1 is DFQATT and CDR2 is SNEGSKA (reference sequence). This CDR3 is 13 amino acids long. The CDR3 region is CSAPVGFVDGYTF. The CDR3 DNA follows: TGCAGTGCGCCCGTAGGGTTCGTGGATGGCTACACCTTC.

The chain has TRBV7-9 and TRBJ2-6, with TRBD1 as a possible D gene (6 bases). The germline gives CDR1 SEHNR, CDR2 FQNEAQ (reference sequence). Trimming removed 2 bases from V and 13 bases from J, with 21 bases in between. The CDR3 extends over 16 amino acids. CDR3 region: CASSLPQSDSSKVLTF. The CDR3 DNA reads as TGTGCCAGCAGCTTACCCCAGTCGGACAGTTCAAAGGTCCTGACTTTC.

This clonotype showed up just a few times. This sequence joins TRBV7-9 and TRBJ1-1; perhaps TRBD1 as D (5 bases). This CDR3 has 16 amino acids. V was trimmed by 5 bases and J by 3 bases, leaving 19 bases between them. Per the germline V gene, CDR1 is SEHNR and CDR2 is FQNEAQ (reference sequence). The CDR3 here is CASSGARGEGDTEAFF. In nucleotides, the CDR3 is TGTGCCAGCAGCGGAGCGCGGGGGGAAGGGGACACTGAAGCTTTCTTT. The full variable domain, completed using reference TRBV7-9 and TRBJ1-1, is DTGVSQNPRHKITKRGQNVTFRCDPISEHNRLYWYRQTLGQGPEFLTYFQNEAQLEKSRLLSDRFSAERPKGSFSTLEIQRTEQGDSAMYLCASSGARGEGDTEAFFGQGTRLTVV.

CDR3 sequence reads: CASSQAMYNSPLHF. The CDR3 bases are TGTGCCAGTAGCCAGGCGATGTATAATTCACCCCTCCACTTT. The gene calls are TRBV19 and TRBJ1-6; D remains ambiguous. The length of the CDR3 is 14 residues. Germline-derived CDR1 and CDR2 are LNHDA and SQIVND (reference sequence). V was clipped by 6 bases and J by 4 bases, with 10 bases between them.

The rearrangement links TRBV5-1 to TRBJ2-2; D is possibly TRBD1 (5 bases). V was shortened by 3 bases and J by 4 bases, with 16 bases between the two germline ends. Germline lookup yields CDR1 SGHRS and CDR2 YFSETQ. The CDR3 loop spans 16 amino acids. The CDR3 spells CASSSGLGQITGELFF. DNA for the CDR3: TGCGCCAGCAGCTCCGGGCTGGGGCAGATCACCGGGGAGCTGTTTTTT.

This clonotype has just a few counts. This chain's CDR3 is CASSLEGQIYGYTF. CDR3 nucleotides: TGTGCCAGCAGCTTAGAAGGGCAGATCTATGGCTACACCTTC. The V and J genes are TRBV7-2 and TRBJ1-2; D remains ambiguous. Trimming pared 1 base from V and 4 bases from J, leaving 10 bases between. The CDR3 is 14 residues long. CDR1 is SGHTA and CDR2 is FQGNSA in the germline V gene.

Details on this clonotype: A read error may produce the germline difference seen at one junction end. The rearrangement links TRBV4-2 to TRBJ2-1; D not certain. CDR1 LGHNA and CDR2 YNFKEQ come from the germline V gene. This CDR3 has 12 residues. CDR3 bases: TGTGCCAGCAGCCAAGATAGGGAATTATTGATCTTC. Translated, it gives CASSQDRELLIF.

This clonotype was observed a few times. The gene calls are TRBV11-3 and TRBJ2-1; possibly TRBD1 or TRBD2 for D (5 bases each). The length of the CDR3 is 15 residues. Germline V gene data show CDR1 as SGHNT and CDR2 as YENEEA. The V gene lost 1 base and the J gene lost 3 bases, with 10 bases spanning the gap. CDR3 nucleotides: TGTGCCAGCAGCTTAGGGGCAGGGAGCTACAATGAGCAGTTCTTC. Translated, it gives CASSLGAGSYNEQFF.

V gene TRBV9 combines with J gene TRBJ1-2, with unresolved D. The CDR3 runs 14 residues. Trimming stripped 4 bases from V and 2 bases from J, with 12 bases between. Germline V gene sequence: CDR1 SGDLS, CDR2 YYNGEE. The CDR3 here is CASSPSTRNYGYTF. CDR3 sequence (DNA): TGTGCCAGCAGCCCCAGTACACGCAACTATGGCTACACCTTC. The whole variable domain, filled in from reference TRBV9 and TRBJ1-2, reads DSGVTQTPKHLITATGQRVTLRCSPRSGDLSVYWYQQSLDQGLQFLIQYYNGEERAKGNILERFSAQQFPDLHSELNLSSLELGDSALYFCASSPSTRNYGYTFGSGTRLTVV.

The chain joins TRBV25-1 to TRBJ1-1; the D is unclear. In germline, CDR1 is MGHDK, CDR2 SYGVNS. This CDR3 has 11 residues. V dropped 7 bases and J dropped 5 bases, with 8 bases sitting between them. The CDR3 sequence: CASTEGTEAFF. The CDR3 bases are TGTGCCAGCACAGAAGGGACTGAAGCTTTCTTT.

The CDR3 coding sequence is TGCGCCAGCAGCCAAGCCGTAAACACAGATACGCAGTATTTT. This translates into CASSQAVNTDTQYF. The chain joins TRBV4-3 to TRBJ2-3; D ambiguous. Trimming removed 1 base from V and 2 bases from J, with 7 bases in between. From germline, CDR1 is LGHNA and CDR2 YSLEER. This CDR3 has 14 amino acids.